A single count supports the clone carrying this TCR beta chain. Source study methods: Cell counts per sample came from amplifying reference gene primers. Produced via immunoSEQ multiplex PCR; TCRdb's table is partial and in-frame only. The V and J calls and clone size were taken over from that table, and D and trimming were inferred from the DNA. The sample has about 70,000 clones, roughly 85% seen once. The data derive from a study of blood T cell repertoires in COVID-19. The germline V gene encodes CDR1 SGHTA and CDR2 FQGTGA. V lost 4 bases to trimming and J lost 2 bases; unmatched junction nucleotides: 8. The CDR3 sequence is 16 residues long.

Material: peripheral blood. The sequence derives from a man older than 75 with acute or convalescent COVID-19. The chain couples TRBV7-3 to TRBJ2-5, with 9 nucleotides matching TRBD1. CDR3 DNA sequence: TGTGCCAGCAGCTCATGGACAGGGGTCGGGCAAGAGACCCAGTACTTC. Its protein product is CASSSWTGVGQETQYF. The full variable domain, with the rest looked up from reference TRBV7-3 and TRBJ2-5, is GAGVSQTPSNKVTEKGKYVELRCDPISGHTALYWYRQSLGQGPEFLIYFQGTGAADDSGLPNDRFFAVRPEGSVSTLKIQRTERGDSAVYLCASSSWTGVGQETQYFGPGTRLLVL.